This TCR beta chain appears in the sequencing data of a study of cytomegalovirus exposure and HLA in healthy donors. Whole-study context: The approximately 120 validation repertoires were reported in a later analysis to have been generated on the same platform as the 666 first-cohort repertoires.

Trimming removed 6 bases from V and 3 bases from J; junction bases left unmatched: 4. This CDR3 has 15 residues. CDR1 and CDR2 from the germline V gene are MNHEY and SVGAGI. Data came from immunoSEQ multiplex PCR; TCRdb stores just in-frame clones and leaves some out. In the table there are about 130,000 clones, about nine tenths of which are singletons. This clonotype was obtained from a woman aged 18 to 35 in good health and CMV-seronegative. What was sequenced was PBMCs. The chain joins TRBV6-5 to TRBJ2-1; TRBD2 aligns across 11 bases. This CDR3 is CASSRLAGNYNEQFF. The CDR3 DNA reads TGTGCCAGCAGCCGACTAGCGGGGAACTACAATGAGCAGTTCTTC.